This TCR beta chain was sequenced in a study of CXCR3-negative and CXCR3-positive naive CD8 T cells. Its frequency marks this clonotype as medium-sized. The CDR3 runs 15 residues. From germline, CDR1 is SGHRS and CDR2 YFSETQ. Libraries were UMI-labeled 5' RACE TRB cDNA. TCRdb reprocessed the 5' RACE reads, with one entry per CDR3 protein and no DNA. Listed are some 4,000 distinct CDR3 sequences; 1.5% to 2% falls within the top ten. The rearrangement joins TRBV5-1 to TRBJ1-1; TCRdb names TRBD1, which stays unverified in the absence of DNA. What was sequenced was naive CXCR3- CD8+ T cells from blood. Subset indicated: CD45RO-CCR7+CD27+CD95- naive CD8+ T cells lacking CXCR3 (TNR3-). The TCR originated in a human donor in good health. Some clones in this sample may be carry-over from other donors' samples. CDR3 region: CASSLEGTVWTEAFF.